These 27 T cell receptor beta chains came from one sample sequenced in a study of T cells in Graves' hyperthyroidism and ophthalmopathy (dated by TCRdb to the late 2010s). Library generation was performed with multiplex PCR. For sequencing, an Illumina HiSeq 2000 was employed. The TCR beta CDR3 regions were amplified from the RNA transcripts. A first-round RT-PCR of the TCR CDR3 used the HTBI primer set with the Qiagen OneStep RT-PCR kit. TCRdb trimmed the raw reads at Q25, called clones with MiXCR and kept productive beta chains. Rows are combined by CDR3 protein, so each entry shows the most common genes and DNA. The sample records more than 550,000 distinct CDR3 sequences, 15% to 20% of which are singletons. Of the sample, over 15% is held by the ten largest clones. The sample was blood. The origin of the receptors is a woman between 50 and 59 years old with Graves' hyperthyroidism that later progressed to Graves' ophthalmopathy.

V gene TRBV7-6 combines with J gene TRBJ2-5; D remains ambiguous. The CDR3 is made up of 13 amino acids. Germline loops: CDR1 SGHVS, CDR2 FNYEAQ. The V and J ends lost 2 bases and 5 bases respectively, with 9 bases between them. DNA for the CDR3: TGTGCCAGCAGCTTACATCTCTCTGAGACCCAGTACTTC. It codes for CASSLHLSETQYF.

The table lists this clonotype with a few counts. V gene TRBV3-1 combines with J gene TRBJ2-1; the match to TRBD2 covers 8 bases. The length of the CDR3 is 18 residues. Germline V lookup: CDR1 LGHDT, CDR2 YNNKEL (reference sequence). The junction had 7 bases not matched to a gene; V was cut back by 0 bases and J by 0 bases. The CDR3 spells CASSQEFGSGVSYNEQFF. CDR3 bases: TGTGCCAGCAGCCAAGAGTTTGGTAGCGGGGTCTCCTACAATGAGCAGTTCTTC.

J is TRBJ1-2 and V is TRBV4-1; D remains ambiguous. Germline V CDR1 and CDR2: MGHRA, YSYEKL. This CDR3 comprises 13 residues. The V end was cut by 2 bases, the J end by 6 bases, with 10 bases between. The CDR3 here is CASSQYSIDGYTF. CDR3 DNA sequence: TGCGCCAGCAGCCAATATTCTATTGATGGCTACACCTTC.

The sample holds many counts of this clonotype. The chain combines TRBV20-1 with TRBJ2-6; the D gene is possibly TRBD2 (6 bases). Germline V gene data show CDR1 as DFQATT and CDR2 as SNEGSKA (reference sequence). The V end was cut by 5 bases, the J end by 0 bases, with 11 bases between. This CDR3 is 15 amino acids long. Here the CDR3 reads CSASDGSSGANVLTF. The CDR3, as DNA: TGCAGTGCTTCCGACGGGAGCTCTGGGGCCAACGTCCTGACTTTC.

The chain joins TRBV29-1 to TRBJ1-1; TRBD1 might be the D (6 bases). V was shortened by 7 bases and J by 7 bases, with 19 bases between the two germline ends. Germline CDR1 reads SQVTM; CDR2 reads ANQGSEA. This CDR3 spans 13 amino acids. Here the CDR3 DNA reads TGCAGCGCTGGCCGGGGGGGGGGCCTTGAAGCTTTCTTT. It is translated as CSAGRGGGLEAFF. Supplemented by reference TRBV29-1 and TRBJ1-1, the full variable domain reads SAVISQKPSRDICQRGTSLTIQCQVDSQVTMMFWYRQQPGQSLTLIATANQGSEATYESGFVIDKFPISRPNLTFSTLTVSNMSPEDSSIYLCSAGRGGGLEAFFGQGTRLTVV.

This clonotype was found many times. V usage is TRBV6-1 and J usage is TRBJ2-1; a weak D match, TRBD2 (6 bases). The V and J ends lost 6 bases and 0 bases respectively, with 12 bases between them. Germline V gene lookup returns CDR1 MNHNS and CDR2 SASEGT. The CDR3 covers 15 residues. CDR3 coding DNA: TGTGCCAGCAGGGTGTACGGGAGCTCCTACAATGAGCAGTTCTTC. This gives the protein CASRVYGSSYNEQFF.

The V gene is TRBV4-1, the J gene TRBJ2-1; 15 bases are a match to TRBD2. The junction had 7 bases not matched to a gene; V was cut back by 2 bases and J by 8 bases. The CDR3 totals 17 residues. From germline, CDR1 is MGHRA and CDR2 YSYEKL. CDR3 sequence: CASSQRGLAGGFDEQFF. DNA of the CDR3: TGCGCCAGCAGCCAACGGGGACTAGCGGGGGGTTTTGATGAGCAGTTCTTC.

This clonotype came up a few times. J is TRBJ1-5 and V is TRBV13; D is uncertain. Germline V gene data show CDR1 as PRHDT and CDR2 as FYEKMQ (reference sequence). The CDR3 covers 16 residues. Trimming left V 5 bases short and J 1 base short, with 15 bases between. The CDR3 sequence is CASSPGGPSSNQPQHF. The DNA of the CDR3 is TGTGCCAGCAGCCCAGGAGGACCGTCGAGCAATCAGCCCCAGCATTTT. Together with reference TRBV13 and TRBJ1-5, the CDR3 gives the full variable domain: AAGVIQSPRHLIKEKRETATLKCYPIPRHDTVYWYQQGPGQDPQFLISFYEKMQSDKGSIPDRFSAQQFSDYHSELNMSSLELGDSALYFCASSPGGPSSNQPQHFGDGTRLSIL.

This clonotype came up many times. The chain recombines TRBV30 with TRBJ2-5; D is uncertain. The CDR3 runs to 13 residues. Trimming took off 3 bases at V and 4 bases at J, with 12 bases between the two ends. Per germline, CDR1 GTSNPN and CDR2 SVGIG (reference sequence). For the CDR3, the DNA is TGTGCCTGGAGGGAGTCCGGTAGAGAGACCCAGTACTTC. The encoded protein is CAWRESGRETQYF.

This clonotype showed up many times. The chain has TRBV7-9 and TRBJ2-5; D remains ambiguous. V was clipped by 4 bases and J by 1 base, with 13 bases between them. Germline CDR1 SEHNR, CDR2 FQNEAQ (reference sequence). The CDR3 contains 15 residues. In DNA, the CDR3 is TGTGCCAGCAGCTGGGCCTTGTACTCCCAAGAGACCCAGTACTTC. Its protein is CASSWALYSQETQYF.

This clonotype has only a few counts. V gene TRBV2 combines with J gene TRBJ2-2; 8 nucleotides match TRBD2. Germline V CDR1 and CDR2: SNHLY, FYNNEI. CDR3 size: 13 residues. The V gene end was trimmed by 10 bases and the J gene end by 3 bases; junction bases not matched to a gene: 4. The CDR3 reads CATRGGHTGELFF. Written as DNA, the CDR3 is TGTGCCACCCGGGGGGGGCACACCGGGGAGCTGTTTTTT.

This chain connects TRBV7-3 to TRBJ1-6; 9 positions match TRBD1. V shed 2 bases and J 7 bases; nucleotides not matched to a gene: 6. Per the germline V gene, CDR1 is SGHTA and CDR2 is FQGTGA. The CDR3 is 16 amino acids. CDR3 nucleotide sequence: TGTGCCAGCAGCTTAGGGGAGACAGGGGGGAATTCACCCCTCCACTTT. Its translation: CASSLGETGGNSPLHF.

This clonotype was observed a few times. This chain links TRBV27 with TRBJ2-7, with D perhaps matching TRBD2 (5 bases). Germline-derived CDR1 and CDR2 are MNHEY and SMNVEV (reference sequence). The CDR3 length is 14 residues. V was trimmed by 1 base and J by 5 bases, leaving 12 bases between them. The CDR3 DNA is TGTGCCAGCAGTTTATTCGGACGAGGGAACGAGCAGTACTTC. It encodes CASSLFGRGNEQYF.

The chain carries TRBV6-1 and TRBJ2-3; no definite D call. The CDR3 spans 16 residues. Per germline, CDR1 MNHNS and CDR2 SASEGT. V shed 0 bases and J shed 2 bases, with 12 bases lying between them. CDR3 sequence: CASSEAGRQVTDTQYF. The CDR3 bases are TGTGCCAGCAGTGAAGCGGGAAGGCAGGTCACAGATACGCAGTATTTT.

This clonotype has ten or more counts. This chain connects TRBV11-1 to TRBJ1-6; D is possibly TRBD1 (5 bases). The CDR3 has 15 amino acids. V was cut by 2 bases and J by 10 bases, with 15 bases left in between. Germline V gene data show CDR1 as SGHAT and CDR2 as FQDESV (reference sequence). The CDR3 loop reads CASSLYGREVSPLHF. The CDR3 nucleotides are TGTGCCAGCAGCTTATATGGCAGGGAGGTGTCACCCCTCCACTTT.

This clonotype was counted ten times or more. The CDR3 sequence is CASSPDPVGRGFTDTQYF. Here the CDR3 DNA reads TGTGCCAGCAGCCCCGACCCAGTAGGCAGGGGATTCACAGATACGCAGTATTTT. The V call is TRBV12-3 or TRBV12-4, the J call TRBJ2-3; weak D call: TRBD1 (6 bases). The V end was cut by 6 bases, the J end by 2 bases, with 24 bases between. This CDR3 is built from 18 residues.

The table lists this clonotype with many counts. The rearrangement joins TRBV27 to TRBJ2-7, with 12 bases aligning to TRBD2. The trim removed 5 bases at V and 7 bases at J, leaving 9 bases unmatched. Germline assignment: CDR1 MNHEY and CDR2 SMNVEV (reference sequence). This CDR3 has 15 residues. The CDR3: CASSPSTSGGVEQYF. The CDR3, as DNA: TGTGCCAGCAGTCCATCGACTAGCGGGGGTGTAGAGCAGTACTTC.

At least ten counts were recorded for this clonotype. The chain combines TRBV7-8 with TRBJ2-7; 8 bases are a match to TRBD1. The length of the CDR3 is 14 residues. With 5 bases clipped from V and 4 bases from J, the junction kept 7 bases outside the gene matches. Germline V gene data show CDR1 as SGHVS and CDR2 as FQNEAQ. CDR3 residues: CASSPTGQAYEQYF. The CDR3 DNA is TGTGCCAGCAGCCCGACGGGACAGGCGTACGAGCAGTACTTC.

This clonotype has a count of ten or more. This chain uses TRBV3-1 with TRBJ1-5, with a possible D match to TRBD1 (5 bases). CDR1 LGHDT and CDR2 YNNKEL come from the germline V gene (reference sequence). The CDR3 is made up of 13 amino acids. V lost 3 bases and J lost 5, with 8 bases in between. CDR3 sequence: CASSQMTDQPQHF. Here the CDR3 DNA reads TGTGCCAGCAGCCAGATGACAGATCAGCCCCAGCATTTT.

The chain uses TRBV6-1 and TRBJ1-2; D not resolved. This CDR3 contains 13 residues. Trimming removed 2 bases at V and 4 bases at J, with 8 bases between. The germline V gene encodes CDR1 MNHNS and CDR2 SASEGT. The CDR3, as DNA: TGTGCCAGCAGTGAATTCTCTACCTATGGCTACACCTTC. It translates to CASSEFSTYGYTF.

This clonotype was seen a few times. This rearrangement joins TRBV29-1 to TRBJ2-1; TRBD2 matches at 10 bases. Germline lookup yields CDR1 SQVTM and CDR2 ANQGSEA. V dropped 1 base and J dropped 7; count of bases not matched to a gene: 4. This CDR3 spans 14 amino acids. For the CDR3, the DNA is TGCAGCGTTGAAGCGGCTAGCGGGGGTAATGAGCAGTTCTTC. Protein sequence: CSVEAASGGNEQFF.

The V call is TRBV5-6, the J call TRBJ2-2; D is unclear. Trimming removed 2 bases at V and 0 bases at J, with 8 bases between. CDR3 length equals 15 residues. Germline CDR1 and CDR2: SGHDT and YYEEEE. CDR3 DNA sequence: TGTGCCAGCAGCTTTGTGAGGCCGAACACCGGGGAGCTGTTTTTT. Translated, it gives CASSFVRPNTGELFF. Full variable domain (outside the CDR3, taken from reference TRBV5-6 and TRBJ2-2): DAGVTQSPTHLIKTRGQQVTLRCSPKSGHDTVSWYQQALGQGPQFIFQYYEEEERQRGNFPDRFSGHQFPNYSSELNVNALLLGDSALYLCASSFVRPNTGELFFGEGSRLTVL.

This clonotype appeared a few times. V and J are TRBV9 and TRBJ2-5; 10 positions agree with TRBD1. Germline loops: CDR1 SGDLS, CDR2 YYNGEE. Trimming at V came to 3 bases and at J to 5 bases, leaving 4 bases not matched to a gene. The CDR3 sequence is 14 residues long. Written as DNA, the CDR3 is TGTGCCAGCAGCGGGGGACAGGGGACGGAGACCCAGTACTTC. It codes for CASSGGQGTETQYF.

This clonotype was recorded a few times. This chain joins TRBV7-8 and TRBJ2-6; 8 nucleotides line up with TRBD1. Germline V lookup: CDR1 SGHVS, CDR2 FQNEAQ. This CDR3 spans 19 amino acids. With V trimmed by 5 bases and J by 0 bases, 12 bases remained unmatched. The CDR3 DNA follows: TGTGCCAGCAGCCCTCGTTGGACAGGGACCAGCTCTGGGGCCAACGTCCTGACTTTC. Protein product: CASSPRWTGTSSGANVLTF.

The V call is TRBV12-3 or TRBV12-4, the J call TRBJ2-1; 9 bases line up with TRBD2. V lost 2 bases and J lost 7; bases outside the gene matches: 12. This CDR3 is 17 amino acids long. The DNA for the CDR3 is TGTGCCAGCAGTTTAATGCGCGGGAGGGCCCGGAGTAATGAGCAGTTCTTC. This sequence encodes CASSLMRGRARSNEQFF.

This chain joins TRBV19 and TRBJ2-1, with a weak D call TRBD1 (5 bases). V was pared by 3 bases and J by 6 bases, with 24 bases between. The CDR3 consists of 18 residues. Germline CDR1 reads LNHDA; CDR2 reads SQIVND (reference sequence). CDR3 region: CASSIQGNVIRNFNEQFF. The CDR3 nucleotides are TGTGCCAGTAGTATCCAGGGTAACGTAATCCGTAATTTCAATGAGCAGTTCTTC.

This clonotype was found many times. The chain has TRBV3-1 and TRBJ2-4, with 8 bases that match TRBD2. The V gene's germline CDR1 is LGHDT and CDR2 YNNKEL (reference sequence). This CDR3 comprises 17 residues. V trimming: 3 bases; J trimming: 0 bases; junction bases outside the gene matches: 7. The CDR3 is CASSHPFGGGAKNIQYF. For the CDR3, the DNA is TGTGCCAGCAGCCACCCGTTCGGGGGGGGAGCCAAAAACATTCAGTACTTC. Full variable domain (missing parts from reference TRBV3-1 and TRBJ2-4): DTAVSQTPKYLVTQMGNDKSIKCEQNLGHDTMYWYKQDSKKFLKIMFSYNNKELIINETVPNRFSPKSPDKAHLNLHINSLELGDSAVYFCASSHPFGGGAKNIQYFGAGTRLSVL.